This T cell receptor beta chain stems from a study of blood T cell repertoires in COVID-19. Clones were sequenced by immunoSEQ multiplex PCR, and TCRdb holds only the in-frame ones, with some missing. This table holds over 200,000 clones, 80% to 85% found once. The germline V gene encodes CDR1 MDHEN and CDR2 SYDVKM. V lost 5 bases and J lost 5; bases outside the gene matches: 12. The CDR3 consists of 15 residues. The source material was peripheral blood. The rearrangement joins TRBV28 to TRBJ2-7; the match to TRBD1 covers 7 bases. The receptor's source is a human donor in a cohort sampled during active COVID-19. CDR3 loop: CASSLGTAVWDEQYF. Written as DNA, the CDR3 is TGTGCCAGCAGTCTCGGGACAGCTGTCTGGGACGAGCAGTACTTC.